This T cell receptor (beta chain) was retrieved from a study of blood T cell repertoires in COVID-19. Trimming took off 5 bases at V and 0 bases at J, with 11 bases between the two ends. The CDR3 has 15 residues. CDR1 is SEHNR, CDR2 FQNEAQ, per germline (reference sequence). This clone was seen just once. Method: immunoSEQ multiplex PCR; TCRdb's copy keeps in-frame clones and lacks some. The sample lists some 100,000 clones; roughly 92% were seen once. The rearrangement links TRBV7-9 to TRBJ2-1, with D tentatively TRBD2 (5 bases). The sequence was collected from a man in his 70s with acute or convalescent COVID-19. Sequencing used peripheral blood. The CDR3 protein is CASSPLALSYNEQFF. Written as DNA, the CDR3 is TGTGCCAGCAGCCCCCTAGCCCTCTCCTACAATGAGCAGTTCTTC.